This record looks at one T cell receptor (beta chain) sequence and its context. The antigen is not known. The source of the sample is a study of beta chain features in type 1 diabetes. Study results and caveats: Type 1 diabetes patients had TCRB CDR3s that were shorter (moderately but significantly so) in all four CD4+ subsets.

Of the isolated RNA, all was reverse transcribed, and so the sequenced material was expressed TCRB transcripts. The data were produced by immunoSEQ multiplex PCR, yet TCRdb's version contains in-frame clones alone and is incomplete. The sample lists around 240,000 clones; more than 15% were seen once. The CDR3 runs to 12 residues. Germline V lookup: CDR1 SQVTM, CDR2 ANQGSEA. Trimming pared 8 bases from V and 2 bases from J, leaving 12 bases between. The sequence derives from a man in his thirties or forties with type 1 diabetes. The sequenced material came from naive CD4+ T cells from blood. The chain has TRBV29-1 and TRBJ1-1, with a possible D match to TRBD1 (6 bases). The CDR3 region is CSWDNLNTEAFF. The CDR3 bases are TGCAGCTGGGACAACCTAAACACTGAAGCTTTCTTT.